These T cell receptor beta chains were read from a single sample in a study of Ad26.COV2.S vaccination and SARS-CoV-2 variants. The repertoire was sequenced with immunoSEQ multiplex PCR; TCRdb's copy has only in-frame clones and lacks some. The sample includes 120,000 to 150,000 clones, around 86% seen only once; the top ten take less than 6%. Sequenced here: peripheral blood, sampled after recovery from COVID-19. Every receptor here comes from a human donor who had recovered from COVID-19. CDR3s include the opening cysteine and the closing phenylalanine or tryptophan. A D gene is named only where the DNA matches it firmly. Some rows mark clone size as missing; the rest say once, few, many or name a class of expanded clone.

V,J,size,D,CDR3,DNA
TRBV12-2,TRBJ2-7,-,-,CASRLVVRYYEQYF,TGTGCAAGTCGCTTAGTGGTCAGATACTACGAGCAGTACTTC
TRBV11-2,TRBJ1-2,-,-,CASRQPLYGYTF,TGTGCCAGCCGCCAGCCCCTCTATGGCTACACCTTC
TRBV14,TRBJ1-6,-,-,CASSQELALNSPLHF,TGTGCCAGCAGCCAAGAGCTTGCCCTTAATTCACCCCTCCACTTT
TRBV11-2,TRBJ2-7,few,-,CASSSRSWSGVTYEQYF,TGTGCCAGCAGCTCCCGATCGTGGTCAGGGGTAACCTACGAGCAGTACTTC
TRBV19,TRBJ1-1,-,-,CASSLNTEAFF,TGTGCCAGTAGTTTGAACACTGAAGCTTTCTTT
TRBV7-2,TRBJ1-2,-,-,CASSLSWGEGGGYTF,TGTGCCAGCAGCTTAAGTTGGGGCGAAGGTGGTGGCTACACCTTC
TRBV11-3,TRBJ1-1,-,-,CASSRTSDSTEAFF,TGTGCCAGCAGCAGAACCTCGGACAGCACTGAAGCTTTCTTT
TRBV20-1,TRBJ1-1,-,-,CSARGLKAFF,TGCAGTGCTAGGGGATTAAAAGCTTTCTTT
TRBV7-2,TRBJ1-1,-,-,CASSLVLNTEAFF,TGTGCCAGCAGCTTAGTGCTCAACACTGAAGCTTTCTTT
TRBV7-2,TRBJ1-1,-,-,CASSSSGRMNTEAFF,TGTGCCAGCAGCTCGTCCGGACGGATGAACACTGAAGCTTTCTTT
TRBV12-5,TRBJ1-1,-,-,CASGFAGRTTEAFF,TGTGCTAGTGGTTTTGCGGGACGGACTACTGAAGCTTTCTTT
TRBV6-2/TRBV6-3,TRBJ1-5,few,TRBD1,CASSYTGTGNQPQHF,TGTGCCAGCAGTTACACCGGGACAGGGAATCAGCCCCAGCATTTT
TRBV7-8,TRBJ1-3,-,-,CASSLAERISGNTIYF,TGTGCCAGCAGCTTAGCGGAGCGAATCTCTGGAAACACCATATATTTT
TRBV30,TRBJ1-1,-,-,CAWSVIQGRTEAFF,TGTGCCTGGAGTGTAATCCAGGGCCGGACTGAAGCTTTCTTT
TRBV7-9,TRBJ1-1,-,-,CASSSPPGPADMNTEAFF,TGTGCCAGCAGCTCTCCCCCGGGACCGGCCGATATGAACACTGAAGCTTTCTTT
TRBV28,TRBJ1-1,-,TRBD1,CASSPDRGPMNTEAFF,TGTGCCAGCAGCCCAGACAGGGGCCCTATGAACACTGAAGCTTTCTTT
TRBV6-6,TRBJ1-2,-,-,CASSYENLNGYTF,TGTGCCAGCAGTTACGAAAATCTGAATGGCTACACCTTC
TRBV29-1,TRBJ2-1,-,TRBD2,CSVSLAGGIYNEQFF,TGCAGCGTGAGCCTGGCGGGGGGCATTTACAATGAGCAGTTCTTC
TRBV7-9,TRBJ1-1,few,-,CASSPGSLTEAFF,TGTGCCAGCAGCCCGGGGAGTTTGACTGAAGCTTTCTTT
TRBV6-6,TRBJ2-3,-,TRBD2,CASRRGGSTDTQYF,TGTGCCAGCAGGCGGGGGGGAAGCACAGATACGCAGTATTTT
TRBV5-1,TRBJ2-7,-,-,CASRPGTGYEQYF,TGCGCCAGCCGACCCGGGACTGGCTACGAGCAGTACTTC
TRBV21-1,TRBJ2-7,-,-,CASSKAGAGGCDEQYF,TGTGCCAGCAGCAAAGCTGGGGCAGGGGGTTGTGACGAGCAGTACTTC
TRBV20-1,TRBJ1-6,once,-,CSASLVVGSYNSPLHF,TGCAGTGCTAGTTTGGTGGTAGGGTCCTATAATTCACCCCTCCACTTT
TRBV5-1,TRBJ2-3,-,TRBD1,CASSRTPGQGITDTQYF,TGCGCCAGCAGCCGAACTCCGGGACAGGGAATCACAGATACGCAGTATTTT
TRBV6-6,TRBJ1-2,-,-,CASSSGTANYGYTF,TGTGCCAGCAGTTCGGGGACGGCTAACTATGGCTACACCTTC
TRBV24-1,TRBJ2-5,-,-,CATSQDHETQYF,TGTGCCACCAGCCAGGACCACGAGACCCAGTACTTC
TRBV4-1,TRBJ1-2,-,TRBD1,CASSQNQGDYGYTF,TGCGCCAGCAGCCAGAACCAGGGGGACTATGGCTACACCTTC
TRBV7-2,TRBJ2-3,-,-,CASSLDRPRTDTQYF,TGTGCCAGCAGCTTAGACAGACCGAGGACAGATACGCAGTATTTT
TRBV7-9,TRBJ2-2,-,-,CASSSAFGGSTGELFF,TGTGCCAGCAGCTCAGCGTTCGGGGGCTCCACCGGGGAGCTGTTTTTT
TRBV2,TRBJ1-2,-,TRBD1,CATGQGAGYGYTF,TGTGCCACGGGACAGGGGGCGGGGTATGGCTACACCTTC
TRBV6-5,TRBJ1-1,-,-,CASSRERVDTEAFF,TGTGCCAGCAGTAGAGAAAGGGTCGACACTGAAGCTTTCTTT
TRBV29-1,TRBJ2-7,-,-,CSVGESSYEQYF,TGCAGCGTTGGAGAAAGCTCCTACGAGCAGTACTTC
TRBV30,TRBJ1-4,once,-,CAWSVQIGPGSGLGKLFF,TGTGCCTGGAGTGTACAAATTGGGCCAGGGAGCGGTCTTGGAAAACTGTTTTTT
TRBV4-3,TRBJ2-5,-,TRBD2,CASSQSLSGGLQETQYF,TGCGCCAGCAGCCAAAGTCTTAGCGGGGGGCTACAAGAGACCCAGTACTTC
TRBV7-2,TRBJ2-1,once,-,CASSIPITDEQFF,TGTGCCAGCAGCATCCCTATTACCGATGAGCAGTTCTTC
TRBV7-9,TRBJ1-6,few,-,CASSLAPLDSPLHF,TGTGCCAGCAGCTTAGCCCCTCTAGATTCACCCCTCCACTTT
TRBV9,TRBJ2-3,-,TRBD2,CASSFRGTSGVDTQYF,TGTGCCAGCAGCTTCCGAGGGACTAGCGGTGTGGATACGCAGTATTTT
TRBV6-1,TRBJ2-5,few,-,CASSDSVVYSEGETQYF,TGTGCCAGCAGTGACAGCGTGGTTTACTCCGAGGGAGAGACCCAGTACTTC
TRBV6-5,TRBJ1-3,-,-,CASSPWTDGNTIYF,TGTGCCAGCAGTCCTTGGACGGATGGAAACACCATATATTTT
TRBV28,TRBJ1-2,-,-,CASSTPGRPANYGYTF,TGTGCCAGCAGTACCCCCGGACGCCCAGCTAACTATGGCTACACCTTC
TRBV18,TRBJ1-2,-,-,CASSRIQQPDYGYTF,TGTGCCAGCTCACGTATTCAACAGCCTGATTATGGCTACACCTTC
TRBV21-1,TRBJ1-1,-,-,CASSKAKTENTEAFF,TGTGCCAGCAGCAAAGCAAAAACAGAGAACACTGAAGCTTTCTTT
TRBV5-1,TRBJ1-4,-,TRBD1,CASSLGTARGNEKLFF,TGCGCCAGCAGCCTAGGGACAGCTAGGGGGAATGAAAAACTGTTTTTT
TRBV24-1,TRBJ2-1,-,-,CATSDPLAGTGYNEQFF,TGTGCCACCAGTGATCCGTTAGCGGGGACAGGCTACAATGAGCAGTTCTTC